This T cell receptor beta chain emerged from a study of graft-versus-host responses after intestinal transplantation. As for this clone: Its antigen is unidentified.

The table came from immunoSEQ multiplex PCR; TCRdb's copy has only in-frame clones and leaves some out. The data hold about 120,000 clones, with roughly 93% observed a single time. This TCR came from a human donor who received an intestinal transplant. The specimen was unstimulated CD4+ T cells sorted from spleen or lymph node cells, collected before intestinal transplant.

The CDR3 DNA sequence: TGTGCCAGCAGTCTCGTTCAGGGGGCGGATAATGAGCAGTTCTTC. Translation gives CASSLVQGADNEQFF. The rearrangement links TRBV5-8 to TRBJ2-1; the match to TRBD1 covers 8 bases. The V segment lost 5 bases and the J segment 7 bases; nucleotides outside the gene matches: 11. There are 15 residues in the CDR3. The germline CDR1 and CDR2 sequences are SGHTS and YDEGEE.